This T cell receptor (beta chain) emerged from a study of response to subunit inactivated influenza vaccine. CDR3 length: 13 amino acids. The germline V gene encodes CDR1 SGHAT and CDR2 FQNNGV. The V end was cut by 3 bases, the J end by 1 base, with 7 bases between. TCRdb analysed the RT-PCR reads with MiXCR anew, one entry per CDR3 protein. The sample includes just over 300,000 distinct CDR3 sequences, just over 20% of them seen just once. The sequencing here drew on PBMCs from blood, taken approximately 20 months after vaccination. This chain links TRBV11-2 with TRBJ2-7; no reliable D call. This clonotype originated in a man aged 50 to 69 who received an inactivated influenza vaccine. CDR3 coding DNA: TGTGCCAGCAGCTTGCTCCAGTCCTACGAGCAGTACTTC. Protein product: CASSLLQSYEQYF.